This T cell receptor (beta chain) is from a study of cytomegalovirus exposure and HLA in healthy donors. Study-level results: CMV antigen specificity of a few CMV-associated chains was confirmed in vitro. With high specificity and sensitivity, the classifier reportedly diagnosed cytomegalovirus status. The tendency of first-cohort TCR clusters to co-occur in the 95 to 150 validation repertoires was the finding of a later analysis. The listing of roughly 160 TCR beta chains classed them as cytomegalovirus-associated.

Libraries were prepared by immunoSEQ multiplex PCR; TCRdb keeps only in-frame clonotypes and omits some of them. The repertoire consists of 200,000 to 250,000 clones, with roughly 85% occurring once and the leading ten covering around 5.6%. As for this clone: No antigen is known for it.

The CDR3 length is 15 residues. V lost 3 bases and J lost 7, with 16 bases in between. CDR1 is SGHVS, CDR2 FQNEAQ, per germline. This receptor was identified in a woman in her late teens or twenties in good health and CMV-seronegative. Specimen: PBMCs. The chain joins TRBV7-8 to TRBJ2-1; D remains unclear. The DNA of the CDR3 is TGTGCCAGCAGCTTTAGACCCGGCACGGAGAATGAGCAGTTCTTC. This sequence encodes CASSFRPGTENEQFF. Drawing the rest from reference TRBV7-8 and TRBJ2-1, the complete variable domain is GAGVSQSPRYKVAKRGQDVALRCDPISGHVSLFWYQQALGQGPEFLTYFQNEAQLDKSGLPSDRFFAERPEGSVSTLKIQRTQQEDSAVYLCASSFRPGTENEQFFGPGTRLTVL.